These 23 T cell receptor beta chains share one sample of origin, sequenced in a study of blood T cell repertoires in COVID-19 (dated by TCRdb to between 2020 and 2021). Library construction relied on the immunoSEQ multiplex PCR assay. Drawn from immuneACCESS, this table holds only the in-frame rearrangements with V and J called that TCRdb kept. Clones are partly lost; checked studies trace under half to an unresolved V gene and leave the rest unexplained. This sample comprises 150,000 or so clones, 70% to 80% of them detected only once. Jointly, the top ten make up roughly 10% of the sample. The sample comprised peripheral blood. These receptors came from a woman in her forties or fifties with active or convalescent COVID-19.

This clone is a singleton in its sample. This sequence joins TRBV27 and TRBJ1-1, with no clear D. This CDR3 has 14 amino acids. V lost 5 bases to trimming and J lost 1 base, with 11 bases between them. Germline CDR1 MNHEY, CDR2 SMNVEV (reference sequence). The CDR3 protein is CASSVDLGNTEAFF. As DNA, the CDR3 is TGTGCCAGCAGTGTCGACCTAGGGAACACTGAAGCTTTCTTT.

CDR3 sequence reads: CASSLIPEGLFF. The CDR3 DNA follows: TGTGCCAGCAGCCTTATACCGGAGGGGCTGTTTTTT. The chain couples TRBV7-2 to TRBJ2-2; D perhaps matches TRBD2 (6 bases). The germline CDR1 and CDR2 sequences are SGHTA and FQGNSA. This CDR3 comprises 12 residues. V dropped 5 bases and J dropped 13 bases, with 14 bases sitting between them. The variable domain in full, completed from reference TRBV7-2 and TRBJ2-2, reads GAGVSQSPSNKVTEKGKDVELRCDPISGHTALYWYRQSLGQGLEFLIYFQGNSAPDKSGLPSDRFSAERTGGSVSTLTIQRTQQEDSAVYLCASSLIPEGLFFGEGSRLTVL.

V and J are TRBV6-5 and TRBJ2-3, with TRBD2 identical over 10 bases. Losses at the gene ends were 9 bases for V and 5 bases for J; bases not matched to a gene: 5. The CDR3 runs 13 residues. The germline V gene has CDR1 MNHEY and CDR2 SVGAGI. The CDR3 here is CASKRGGEDTQYF. The CDR3 DNA sequence: TGTGCCAGTAAGCGGGGGGGTGAAGATACGCAGTATTTT.

This chain joins TRBV30 and TRBJ2-5; D perhaps matches TRBD2 (6 bases). The CDR3 runs to 14 residues. V was clipped by 5 bases and J by 2 bases, with 15 bases between them. Germline loops: CDR1 GTSNPN, CDR2 SVGIG (reference sequence). The CDR3 DNA follows: TGTGCCTGGGTACCTTTGCGGGGACAAGAGACCCAGTACTTC. Translating gives CAWVPLRGQETQYF.

The chain couples TRBV19 to TRBJ1-5, with D maybe TRBD1 (5 bases). This CDR3 spans 15 amino acids. Between the trimmed V and J ends, which lost 7 bases and 3 bases, there was a span of 16 bases. Looked up from germline, CDR1 is LNHDA and CDR2 is SQIVND (reference sequence). CDR3 nucleotide sequence: TGTGCCAGTACCACACCGGGACTGACCAATCAGCCCCAGCATTTT. This encodes CASTTPGLTNQPQHF.

The chain has TRBV4-3 and TRBJ2-3, with TRBD2 matching over 8 bases. Germline V CDR1 and CDR2: LGHNA, YSLEER. V lost 1 base, J lost 4 bases, and 7 bases stayed unmatched. CDR3 length: 16 amino acids. The CDR3 reads CASSQAGGPEADTQYF. CDR3 bases: TGCGCCAGCAGCCAAGCGGGGGGGCCTGAGGCAGATACGCAGTATTTT.

This chain links TRBV27 with TRBJ2-3, with 8 bases that match TRBD1. The length of the CDR3 is 14 residues. CDR1 and CDR2 (germline): MNHEY, SMNVEV (reference sequence). J lost 3 bases, V lost 3 bases, and 2 bases had no gene match. The CDR3 reads CASSFNRGTDTQYF. The CDR3 DNA follows: TGTGCCAGCAGTTTTAACAGGGGGACAGATACGCAGTATTTT.

The genes are TRBV6-5 and TRBJ1-2; possibly TRBD1 for D (6 bases). Per the germline V gene, CDR1 is MNHEY and CDR2 is SVGAGI. The V gene lost 4 bases and the J gene lost 3 bases, with 12 bases spanning the gap. The CDR3 length is 14 residues. The CDR3 protein is CASSSPDSYYGYTF. The CDR3 nucleotides are TGTGCCAGCAGTTCCCCGGACAGTTACTATGGCTACACCTTC.

This sequence joins TRBV30 and TRBJ1-4, with D maybe TRBD1 (5 bases). CDR1 and CDR2 from the germline V gene are GTSNPN and SVGIG (reference sequence). The CDR3 covers 15 residues. With 5 bases removed from V and 0 bases from J, the gap between germline ends came to 13 bases. For the CDR3, the DNA is TGTGCCTGGGGTGGCAGGGTAGCAACTAATGAAAAACTGTTTTTT. Encoded protein: CAWGGRVATNEKLFF. The full variable domain, rest sourced from reference TRBV30 and TRBJ1-4, is SQTIHQWPATLVQPVGSPLSLECTVEGTSNPNLYWYRQAAGRGLQLLFYSVGIGQISSEVPQNLSASRPQDRQFILSSKKLLLSDSGFYLCAWGGRVATNEKLFFGSGTQLSVL.

This sequence joins TRBV19 and TRBJ2-3; 12 nucleotides line up with TRBD2. From germline, CDR1 is LNHDA and CDR2 SQIVND (reference sequence). This CDR3 contains 14 residues. V shed 5 bases and J 4 bases; nucleotides not matched to a gene: 1. CDR3 loop: CASSSSGGADTQYF. In DNA, the CDR3 is TGTGCCAGTAGTTCTAGCGGGGGGGCAGATACGCAGTATTTT.

The gene calls are TRBV6-6 and TRBJ2-3; 11 bases line up with TRBD2. The CDR3 is made up of 16 amino acids. Looked up from germline, CDR1 is MNHNY and CDR2 is SVGAGI (reference sequence). With V trimmed by 5 bases and J by 1 base, 5 bases remained unmatched. The CDR3 coding sequence is TGTGCCAGCAGTAGTAGCGGGGGGGCCCGCACAGATACGCAGTATTTT. This gives the protein CASSSSGGARTDTQYF.

The chain carries TRBV5-6 and TRBJ1-2; no definite D call. The CDR3 runs 12 residues. Deletions cut 5 bases from V and 2 bases from J, with 7 bases between. The V gene's germline CDR1 is SGHDT and CDR2 YYEEEE. The CDR3 spells CASRVLNYGYTF. DNA of the CDR3: TGTGCCAGCAGAGTACTGAACTATGGCTACACCTTC.

The chain combines TRBV3-1 (or the pseudogene TRBV3-2) with TRBJ2-3; 8 bases map to TRBD2. V lost 4 bases and J lost 1; bases outside the gene matches: 10. CDR1 LGHDT and CDR2 YNNKEL come from the germline V gene (reference sequence). CDR3 size: 17 residues. Here the CDR3 reads CASSLYLRGGGTDTQYF. Written as DNA, the CDR3 is TGTGCCAGCAGCCTATATTTACGGGGGGGCGGCACAGATACGCAGTATTTT.

The rearrangement joins TRBV7-3 to TRBJ1-1, with D unclear. This CDR3 spans 14 amino acids. Germline CDR1 and CDR2: SGHTA and FQGTGA. Trimming left V 2 bases short and J 1 base short, with 8 bases between. The CDR3 here is CASSLFPGNTEAFF. In DNA form, the CDR3 reads TGTGCCAGCAGCTTATTTCCCGGGAACACTGAAGCTTTCTTT.

This clone was picked up one time. The chain has TRBV28 and TRBJ2-6; D possibly corresponds to TRBD1 (6 bases). CDR1 and CDR2 (germline): MDHEN, SYDVKM. Trimming stripped 7 bases from V and 2 bases from J, with 12 bases between. The CDR3 is 15 residues long. In DNA form, the CDR3 reads TGTGCCAGCACTAGACAGGTGCCTGGGGCCAACGTCCTGACTTTC. Its protein is CASTRQVPGANVLTF.

The chain couples TRBV7-2 to TRBJ2-2; TRBD2 matches at 9 bases. Germline CDR1 is SGHTA and CDR2 is FQGNSA. The J segment lost 4 bases and the V segment lost 5 bases, leaving 8 bases of the junction unmatched. The CDR3 length is 16 residues. The CDR3 protein is CASSLRSSGVTGELFF. The CDR3 bases are TGTGCCAGCAGCCTTAGATCTAGCGGGGTCACCGGGGAGCTGTTTTTT.

A few counts support this clone. The chain links TRBV5-6 to TRBJ2-7, with 8 bases matching TRBD2. The V gene end was trimmed by 4 bases and the J gene end by 2 bases; junction bases not matched to a gene: 5. CDR3 length equals 14 residues. Germline CDR1 SGHDT, CDR2 YYEEEE. CDR3 sequence (DNA): TGTGCCAGCAGCCGGGGGGGCAGCACCTACGAGCAGTACTTC. Its translation is CASSRGGSTYEQYF. Based on the CDR3 plus reference TRBV5-6 and TRBJ2-7, the full variable domain is DAGVTQSPTHLIKTRGQQVTLRCSPKSGHDTVSWYQQALGQGPQFIFQYYEEEERQRGNFPDRFSGHQFPNYSSELNVNALLLGDSALYLCASSRGGSTYEQYFGPGTRLTVT.

This sequence joins TRBV27 and TRBJ1-2; a possible D gene is TRBD1 (5 bases). The V end lost 2 bases, the J end lost 8 bases, and 24 bases lay between the germline ends. This CDR3 is built from 17 residues. Looked up from germline, CDR1 is MNHEY and CDR2 is SMNVEV (reference sequence). CDR3 bases: TGTGCCAGCAGTTTACATTCCAGTCCGGGAGTTGGGGGAGGCTACACCTTC. Encoded protein: CASSLHSSPGVGGGYTF.

The CDR3 region is CASSAGGRNTDTQYF. As DNA, the CDR3 is TGTGCCAGCAGCGCCGGCGGGAGGAATACAGATACGCAGTATTTT. The chain employs TRBV9 and TRBJ2-3; 8 nucleotides match TRBD2. CDR1 is SGDLS and CDR2 is YYNGEE in the germline V gene. The CDR3 is 15 residues long. Trimming cost V 3 bases and J 3 bases; bases outside gene matches: 6.

The chain is built from TRBV2 and TRBJ1-5; the D is unclear. Trimming pared 4 bases from V and 0 bases from J, leaving 10 bases between. The CDR3 covers 15 residues. In germline, CDR1 is SNHLY, CDR2 FYNNEI. DNA of the CDR3: TGTGCCAGCAGTGCCCGCCGGGATAGCAATCAGCCCCAGCATTTT. Its protein is CASSARRDSNQPQHF.

The rearrangement uses TRBV27 and TRBJ1-6, with 8 bases that match TRBD1. CDR3 size: 15 residues. Trimming at V came to 6 bases and at J to 3 bases, leaving 4 bases not matched to a gene. Germline V gene lookup returns CDR1 MNHEY and CDR2 SMNVEV (reference sequence). CDR3 region: CASRRGQVYNSPLHF. The CDR3 nucleotides are TGTGCCAGCAGGAGGGGACAGGTCTATAATTCACCCCTCCACTTT.

There are a few counts of this clone. The rearrangement links TRBV2 to TRBJ2-7; possibly TRBD2 for D (6 bases). Trimming cost V 8 bases and J 1 base, with 12 bases left between them. This CDR3 comprises 13 residues. Germline assignment: CDR1 SNHLY and CDR2 FYNNEI. CDR3 bases: TGTGCCAGCGGGGACTTGGGTTCCTACGAGCAGTACTTC. Translation gives CASGDLGSYEQYF.

The chain is built from TRBV15 and TRBJ1-2, with D unclear. The CDR3 runs to 15 residues. Trimming removed 1 base from V and 6 bases from J, with 15 bases in between. Germline CDR1 LNHNV, CDR2 YYDKDF (reference sequence). This CDR3 reads CATSRGPTDLNGYTF. The CDR3 DNA sequence: TGTGCCACCAGCAGAGGCCCGACTGACCTTAATGGCTACACCTTC.